The entry below describes one TCR beta chain. As handled by the study authors: Estimated nucleated cell counts came from reference gene primer amplification. This table comes from immunoSEQ multiplex PCR, and its TCRdb copy is limited to in-frame clones, with some not included. D and trimming come from the DNA, and the V and J calls and clone size come from that table. The sample lists roughly 200,000 clones; roughly 83% were seen once. This record comes from a study of blood T cell repertoires in COVID-19. Background on the study: COVID-19 samples collected from the United States, Italy and Spain covered acute and convalescent phases. T cells, B-cell-depleted T cells, or PBMCs supplied cDNA or gDNA.

The CDR3 is 17 residues long. CDR1 and CDR2 from the germline V gene are LNHDA and SQIVND (reference sequence). Trimming took off 0 bases at V and 3 bases at J, with 14 bases between the two ends. Seattle patients were enrolled during active infection and followed longitudinally. This TCR came from a woman in her thirties or forties with COVID-19, enrolled during active disease. This chain uses TRBV19 with TRBJ1-4, with D possibly matching TRBD1 (6 bases). The sample comprised peripheral blood. In DNA form, the CDR3 reads TGTGCCAGTAGTATAGAGCCGCTGGGGGCCGCTAATGAAAAACTGTTTTTT. Amino acids: CASSIEPLGAANEKLFF.